Listed below are T cell receptor beta chains from one sample, sequenced in a study of cytomegalovirus exposure and HLA in healthy donors. The table came from immunoSEQ multiplex PCR; TCRdb's copy has only in-frame clones and leaves some out. The sample lists 75,000 to 90,000 clones, more than 60% seen once, with 13% in the top ten. Source material: PBMCs. The receptors here all came from a human donor in good health. CDR3s include the opening cysteine and the closing phenylalanine or tryptophan. Fields, in order: V gene, D gene, clone size, J gene, CDR3 DNA, CDR3 protein. D genes are given only for firm matches. Clone size, where shown, is once, few, many, or a class for clones that have expanded.

v_gene: TRBV6-6
d_gene: TRBD1
abundance: -
j_gene: TRBJ1-1
CDR3nt: TGTGCCAGCAGTTACACGACAGGGGAAACTGAAGCTTTCTTT
CDR3aa: CASSYTTGETEAFF

v_gene: TRBV5-6
d_gene: TRBD2
abundance: -
j_gene: TRBJ2-5
CDR3nt: TGTGCCAGCACCGTGGGGGCTAGCGGGGTACAAGAGACCCAGTACTTC
CDR3aa: CASTVGASGVQETQYF

v_gene: TRBV6-1
d_gene: -
abundance: -
j_gene: TRBJ1-2
CDR3nt: TGTGCCAGCCGTGGAGTAACTCTTTATGGCTACACCTTC
CDR3aa: CASRGVTLYGYTF

v_gene: TRBV5-6
d_gene: -
abundance: -
j_gene: TRBJ2-3
CDR3nt: TGTGCCAGCAGCTTTTCCCAAGGGGTAGCAGATACGCAGTATTTT
CDR3aa: CASSFSQGVADTQYF

v_gene: TRBV4-1
d_gene: -
abundance: -
j_gene: TRBJ1-5
CDR3nt: TGCGCCAGCAGCCAAACATTTAGCAATCAGCCCCAGCATTTT
CDR3aa: CASSQTFSNQPQHF

v_gene: TRBV7-6
d_gene: TRBD2
abundance: -
j_gene: TRBJ2-5
CDR3nt: TGTGCCAGCAGCGTTCGGGGGGGAGGAGACACCCAGTACTTC
CDR3aa: CASSVRGGGDTQYF

v_gene: TRBV11-3
d_gene: -
abundance: -
j_gene: TRBJ2-1
CDR3nt: TGTGCCAGCAGCTTAGGTGGGGGGGCCAGGTACAATGAGCAGTTCTTC
CDR3aa: CASSLGGGARYNEQFF

v_gene: TRBV6-4
d_gene: -
abundance: -
j_gene: TRBJ1-1
CDR3nt: TGTGCCAGCAGTGACGAGGGGAACACTGAAGCTTTCTTT
CDR3aa: CASSDEGNTEAFF

v_gene: TRBV6-5
d_gene: -
abundance: -
j_gene: TRBJ1-6
CDR3nt: TGTGCCAGCAGACAACACAGCTCCTATAATTCACCCCTCCACTTT
CDR3aa: CASRQHSSYNSPLHF

v_gene: TRBV15
d_gene: TRBD1
abundance: -
j_gene: TRBJ1-2
CDR3nt: TGTGCCACCAGCAGCGGACAGGGAGTCGACTATGGCTACACCTTC
CDR3aa: CATSSGQGVDYGYTF

v_gene: TRBV2
d_gene: TRBD1
abundance: -
j_gene: TRBJ2-3
CDR3nt: TGTGCCAGCGGACCGACGACAGGGGGCAGGACAGATACGCAGTATTTT
CDR3aa: CASGPTTGGRTDTQYF

v_gene: TRBV19
d_gene: -
abundance: once
j_gene: TRBJ1-2
CDR3nt: TGTGCCAGCTCCTATGGAGCAGGGCTTGGCTATGGCTACACCTTC
CDR3aa: CASSYGAGLGYGYTF

v_gene: TRBV4-3
d_gene: -
abundance: -
j_gene: TRBJ2-3
CDR3nt: TGCGCCAGCAGCCAAGATGACGGGAGACCTAGCACAGATACGCAGTATTTT
CDR3aa: CASSQDDGRPSTDTQYF

v_gene: TRBV6-6
d_gene: TRBD2
abundance: once
j_gene: TRBJ2-3
CDR3nt: TGTGCCAGCAGTTATCAGAGCGGGGGGGCCGGAGATACGCAGTATTTT
CDR3aa: CASSYQSGGAGDTQYF

v_gene: TRBV4-1
d_gene: TRBD1
abundance: -
j_gene: TRBJ2-7
CDR3nt: TGCGCCAGCAGCCGTCCCCCCGGGACAGGGAGGATCGAGCAGTACTTC
CDR3aa: CASSRPPGTGRIEQYF

v_gene: TRBV18
d_gene: -
abundance: -
j_gene: TRBJ1-5
CDR3nt: TGTGCCAGCTCACCATCGGGGGGCAATCAGCCCCAGCATTTT
CDR3aa: CASSPSGGNQPQHF

v_gene: TRBV2
d_gene: TRBD2
abundance: -
j_gene: TRBJ2-5
CDR3nt: TGTGCCAGCAGTGAGCGCGGGGGGGCCCTTAAAGAGACCCAGTACTTC
CDR3aa: CASSERGGALKETQYF

v_gene: TRBV9
d_gene: -
abundance: -
j_gene: TRBJ1-5
CDR3nt: TGTGCCAGCAGCCTAGGGGGGGTGATAAATTGGATTGGGAATCAGCCCCAGCATTTT
CDR3aa: CASSLGGVINWIGNQPQHF

v_gene: TRBV5-6
d_gene: -
abundance: -
j_gene: TRBJ2-7
CDR3nt: TGTGCCAGCAGGCCTAGCTCCTTTTTCGAGCAGTACTTC
CDR3aa: CASRPSSFFEQYF

v_gene: TRBV19
d_gene: -
abundance: -
j_gene: TRBJ1-5
CDR3nt: TGTGCCAGTAGTCCCCGTTATAGCAATCAGCCCCAGCATTTT
CDR3aa: CASSPRYSNQPQHF

v_gene: TRBV2
d_gene: TRBD1
abundance: -
j_gene: TRBJ2-7
CDR3nt: TGTGCCAGCAGTAAGGCGGGACAGGGCGCGCAGTACTTC
CDR3aa: CASSKAGQGAQYF

v_gene: TRBV9
d_gene: -
abundance: -
j_gene: TRBJ2-2
CDR3nt: TGTGCCAGCAGCGTAGGATGGGGGCTGGGCACCGGGGAGCTGTTTTTT
CDR3aa: CASSVGWGLGTGELFF

v_gene: TRBV30
d_gene: TRBD1
abundance: once
j_gene: TRBJ2-7
CDR3nt: TGTGCCTGGAGTGTCGCCGGACAGGGGTGGCTCGAGCAGTACTTC
CDR3aa: CAWSVAGQGWLEQYF

v_gene: TRBV7-9
d_gene: TRBD1
abundance: -
j_gene: TRBJ1-4
CDR3nt: TGTGCCAGCAGCTTAGGGACAGGGGACGAAAAACTGTTTTTT
CDR3aa: CASSLGTGDEKLFF

v_gene: TRBV13
d_gene: TRBD2
abundance: once
j_gene: TRBJ2-7
CDR3nt: TGTGCCAGCAGTGAAGGTTCGACAGCGGGGCTAACCTACGAGCAGTACTTC
CDR3aa: CASSEGSTAGLTYEQYF

v_gene: TRBV29-1
d_gene: TRBD1
abundance: once
j_gene: TRBJ2-7
CDR3nt: TGCAGCGTTGGCCGGGACAGAAAATACGAGCAGTACTTC
CDR3aa: CSVGRDRKYEQYF

v_gene: TRBV9
d_gene: TRBD2
abundance: -
j_gene: TRBJ2-1
CDR3nt: TGTGCCAGCAGCCCCCGGGGGGAGCCCTACAATGAGCAGTTCTTC
CDR3aa: CASSPRGEPYNEQFF

v_gene: TRBV4-1
d_gene: -
abundance: -
j_gene: TRBJ2-7
CDR3nt: TGCGCCAGCAGCCCCCAAGGCGAGGGCCCCTACGAGCAGTACTTC
CDR3aa: CASSPQGEGPYEQYF

v_gene: TRBV6-1
d_gene: TRBD1
abundance: -
j_gene: TRBJ1-5
CDR3nt: TGTGCCAGTGGGGACAGGGAAGGGCAGCCCCAGCATTTT
CDR3aa: CASGDREGQPQHF

v_gene: TRBV5-6
d_gene: -
abundance: -
j_gene: TRBJ1-1
CDR3nt: TGTGCCAGCAGCCTTCAGACAGCTGAAGCTTTCTTT
CDR3aa: CASSLQTAEAFF

v_gene: TRBV5-1
d_gene: TRBD1
abundance: -
j_gene: TRBJ2-2
CDR3nt: TGCGCCAGCAAACAGGGGGCCGACACCGGGGAGCTGTTTTTT
CDR3aa: CASKQGADTGELFF

v_gene: TRBV6-4
d_gene: -
abundance: -
j_gene: TRBJ1-3
CDR3nt: TGTGCCAGCAGTGACAACTTCTCTGGAAACACCATATATTTT
CDR3aa: CASSDNFSGNTIYF

v_gene: TRBV29-1
d_gene: -
abundance: -
j_gene: TRBJ2-1
CDR3nt: TGCAGCGTTGAGGCAGAATCCTCCTACAATGAGCAGTTCTTC
CDR3aa: CSVEAESSYNEQFF

v_gene: TRBV6-5
d_gene: -
abundance: -
j_gene: TRBJ2-3
CDR3nt: TGTGCCAGCAGTTACTCGAACAGATACACAGATACGCAGTATTTT
CDR3aa: CASSYSNRYTDTQYF

v_gene: TRBV4-1
d_gene: -
abundance: -
j_gene: TRBJ2-3
CDR3nt: TGCGCCAGCAGCCAAGATTTATCGGGGACGCAGTATTTT
CDR3aa: CASSQDLSGTQYF

v_gene: TRBV30
d_gene: -
abundance: few
j_gene: TRBJ1-1
CDR3nt: TGTGCCTGCCCCCCGGGACACGGCACTGAAGCTTTCTTT
CDR3aa: CACPPGHGTEAFF

v_gene: TRBV4-3
d_gene: -
abundance: -
j_gene: TRBJ2-5
CDR3nt: TGCGCCAGCAGCCAAGAAGGGGGGGCGGAGGAGACCCAGTACTTC
CDR3aa: CASSQEGGAEETQYF

v_gene: TRBV7-2
d_gene: TRBD1
abundance: -
j_gene: TRBJ1-1
CDR3nt: TGTGCCAGCAGCTTACGATCAATACAGGGGGCGCCGGGGAACACTGAAGCTTTCTTT
CDR3aa: CASSLRSIQGAPGNTEAFF

v_gene: TRBV6-4
d_gene: -
abundance: medium-sized
j_gene: TRBJ2-1
CDR3nt: TGTGCCAGCAGTGAAGGCGCGGGGTCCTACAATGAGCAGTTCTTC
CDR3aa: CASSEGAGSYNEQFF

v_gene: TRBV29-1
d_gene: -
abundance: -
j_gene: TRBJ2-3
CDR3nt: TGCAGCGTAGTAAGGGGATTGGGTCCAGATACGCAGTATTTT
CDR3aa: CSVVRGLGPDTQYF

v_gene: TRBV5-1
d_gene: TRBD2
abundance: -
j_gene: TRBJ2-5
CDR3nt: TGCGCCAGCAGCTTGAGGGAGGGTTCGGGCCAAGAGACCCAGTACTTC
CDR3aa: CASSLREGSGQETQYF

v_gene: TRBV4-3
d_gene: -
abundance: -
j_gene: TRBJ1-5
CDR3nt: TGCGCCAGCAGCCAAGATCCAGGCCCAAACAATCAGCCCCAGCATTTT
CDR3aa: CASSQDPGPNNQPQHF

v_gene: TRBV10-1
d_gene: -
abundance: -
j_gene: TRBJ2-1
CDR3nt: TGCGCCAGCTCACAGGGTTTCTCCTACAATGAGCAGTTCTTC
CDR3aa: CASSQGFSYNEQFF